This T cell receptor beta chain emerged from a study of human T cells and chemical hapten exposure (dated by TCRdb to the early 2020s). Background for the entire study: For sensitization, 2% DPC in acetone was applied to a roughly 2 cm by roughly 2 cm area of upper inner arm skin. Blood was sampled from patients pre-sensitization (week 0) and at 2, 6 and about 24 weeks after DPC sensitization. The libraries were sequenced as a pool, and the TCR yield per sample differed mostly because of small variations in library volumes within the pool. Around 30 alopecia patients provided blood for TCR sequencing at one to four time points (pre-sensitization, 2, 6 and 24 weeks). Patients additionally received weekly therapeutic DPC doses to the scalp throughout the roughly 24-week study period. This study followed changes in the peripheral blood TCR repertoire in vivo during primary and secondary sensitization of alopecia patients to the hapten diphenylcyclopropenone (DPC). Alopecia areata with under or over 50% scalp involvement, alopecia totalis and alopecia universalis were represented in the patient cohort, which was mostly female. Patch testing was performed on the upper back with Finn chambers containing 0.01% DPC, and the patch tests were scored after 6 days according to International Contact Dermatitis Research Group standards.

The library was generated by RACE. Sequenced on a NextSeq 500. Library preparation attached unique molecular identifiers to individual cDNA molecules for quantitative, reproducible TCR counting. For every blood RNA sample, sequencing covered both the TCR alpha and TCR beta chains. The original pipeline was this. A median of roughly 99,000 TCRs per sample was observed, with a range of 23,224 to 690,600. The Decombinator software suite was used to annotate V, J and CDR3 in the TCR reads. To make PS versus PT1 abundance plots, every sample was subsampled to the same number of TCRs (28,000). TCRs were defined as expanded if absent before sensitization and observed at least eight times at the 2-week time point. TCRdb itself trimmed the public reads at Q25 with fastp, ran MiXCR and retained productive beta chains. Each entry merges the rows of one CDR3 protein and shows their most common DNA and genes. The V and J calls and clone size are TCRdb's, not the authors'. This sample lists more than 100,000 distinct CDR3 sequences; 13% were detected once. Around 2.7% of the sample is taken by the ten largest.

The paper's findings and limits, for the study overall: Significantly more large CDR3 similarity clusters were formed by expanded TCRs than by pre-sensitization or healthy control sets, consistent with antigen-driven responses. Alopecia, a presumed autoimmune disease, was present in all patients, so the immune response of the patients might differ from that of healthy individuals. No change with DPC sensitization was found in the number of TCRs above 1 in 1000 frequency, and no evidence of global repertoire structure alterations was found. The number of PT1 expanded TCRs positively correlated with patch test score, significant at thresholds 8, 16 and 32 but not 4. Repeated subsampling changed both the strength of the expansion versus patch-test correlation and the threshold at which the correlation became significant.

There are a few counts of this clonotype. Which antigen it targets is not known. Nothing much larger sits one base from this clone, and base qualities are not available. Measured from the cysteine to the phenylalanine, the CDR3 is 14 residues long. The DNA shown is the 42-base CDR3, in frame from base 1. The germline V gene provides CDR1 MDHEN and CDR2 SYDVKM. At the junction V is shortened by 2 bases and J by 6 bases; bases outside the gene matches: 5. Sample time point, as interpreted from the label and publication: pre-sensitization, week 0. The treatment or condition label for this specimen denotes: therapeutic diphenylcyclopropenone sensitization with weekly scalp DPC. At every patch-test visit, the blood draw took place before the patch test was put on. To be eligible, patients had to be aged 18 to 70, diagnosed with alopecia and judged suitable for DPC therapy, while pregnant patients were excluded. Total RNA was extracted from unfractionated whole blood that had been collected in Tempus Blood RNA tubes.

The sequence came from a woman younger than 35 with alopecia areata. Some clones in this sample may be carry-over from other donors' samples. The chain joins TRBV28 to TRBJ2-7, with 9 junctional bases fitting TRBD2. Sequenced material: whole blood, taken in connection with sensitization to the hapten diphenylcyclopropenone (DPC). This receptor has the CDR3 CASSLLKRGVEQYF. The nucleotide sequence is given as TGTGCCAGCAGTTTACTAAAGCGGGGGGTCGAGCAGTACTTC.